The clone carrying this T cell receptor (beta chain) has just a few counts. Its antigen is not identified. Per germline, CDR1 MNHNY and CDR2 SVGAGI (reference sequence). The ends were cut back, 9 bases at V and 5 bases at J, with 19 bases in the middle. The CDR3 length is 14 residues. Every bit of the isolated RNA underwent reverse transcription, so sequencing read expressed TCRB transcripts. Clones were sequenced by immunoSEQ multiplex PCR, and TCRdb holds only the in-frame ones, with some missing. The top ten clones hold roughly 4% of a sample with about 240,000 clones, around a quarter of them seen once. This specimen belongs to a study of beta chain features in type 1 diabetes. Study-level results: Fewer insertions but more deletions were seen at VDJ junctions in type 1 diabetes patients. Any HLA effect on TCRB rearrangement was left unresolved by small sub-analyses. The naive, central memory and Treg TCRB repertoires showed an apparent similarity that was greater among patients than among healthy donors. Moderately but significantly shorter TCRB CDR3s were found in Type 1 diabetes patients in all four CD4+ subsets.

Input material: central memory CD4+ T cells from blood. This clonotype was obtained from a young man in good health. The chain combines TRBV6-6 with TRBJ1-1; D gene unclear. In nucleotides, the CDR3 is TGTGCCAGTTTCGGGGTAGGGTGGAAAACTGAAGCTTTCTTT. This codes for CASFGVGWKTEAFF.